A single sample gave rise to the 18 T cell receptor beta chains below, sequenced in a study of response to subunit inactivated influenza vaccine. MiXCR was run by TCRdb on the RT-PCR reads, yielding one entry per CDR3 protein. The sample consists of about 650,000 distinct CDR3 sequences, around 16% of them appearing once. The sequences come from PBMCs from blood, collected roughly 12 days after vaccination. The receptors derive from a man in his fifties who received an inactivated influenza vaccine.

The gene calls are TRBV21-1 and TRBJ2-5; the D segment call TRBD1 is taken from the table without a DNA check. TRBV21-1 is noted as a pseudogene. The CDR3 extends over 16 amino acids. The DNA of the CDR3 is TGTGCCAGCAGCAAAGGGGACAGGGCCCCTCAAGAGACCCAGTACTTC. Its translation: CASSKGDRAPQETQYF.

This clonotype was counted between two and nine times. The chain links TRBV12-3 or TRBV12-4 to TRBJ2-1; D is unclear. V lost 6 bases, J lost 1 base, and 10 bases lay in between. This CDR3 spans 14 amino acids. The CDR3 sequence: CASRTDGSYNEQFF. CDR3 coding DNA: TGTGCCAGCAGGACCGACGGGTCCTACAATGAGCAGTTCTTC.

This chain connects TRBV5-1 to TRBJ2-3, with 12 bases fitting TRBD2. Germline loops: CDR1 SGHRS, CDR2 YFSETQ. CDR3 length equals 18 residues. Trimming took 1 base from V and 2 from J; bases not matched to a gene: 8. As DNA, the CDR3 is TGCGCCAGCAGCTTGACTAGCGGGGGGCCATGGGTCACAGATACGCAGTATTTT. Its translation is CASSLTSGGPWVTDTQYF.

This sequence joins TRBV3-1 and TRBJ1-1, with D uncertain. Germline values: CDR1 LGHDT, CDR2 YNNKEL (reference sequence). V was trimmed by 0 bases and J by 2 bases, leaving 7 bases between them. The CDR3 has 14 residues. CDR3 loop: CASSQDAGNTEAFF. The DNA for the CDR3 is TGTGCCAGCAGCCAAGATGCGGGTAACACTGAAGCTTTCTTT.

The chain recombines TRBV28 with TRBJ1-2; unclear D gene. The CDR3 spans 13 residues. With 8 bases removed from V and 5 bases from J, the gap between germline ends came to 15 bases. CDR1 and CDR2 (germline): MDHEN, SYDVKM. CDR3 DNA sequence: TGTGCCAGCGCCTCTGAAGTTCGGTATGGCTACACCTTC. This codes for CASASEVRYGYTF.

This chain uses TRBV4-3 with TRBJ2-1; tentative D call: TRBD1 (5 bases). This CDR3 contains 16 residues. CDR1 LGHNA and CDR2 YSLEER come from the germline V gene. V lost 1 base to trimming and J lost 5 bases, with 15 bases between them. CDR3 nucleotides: TGCGCCAGCAGCCAAGGGCAGGGAAGGTATCACAATGAGCAGTTCTTC. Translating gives CASSQGQGRYHNEQFF.

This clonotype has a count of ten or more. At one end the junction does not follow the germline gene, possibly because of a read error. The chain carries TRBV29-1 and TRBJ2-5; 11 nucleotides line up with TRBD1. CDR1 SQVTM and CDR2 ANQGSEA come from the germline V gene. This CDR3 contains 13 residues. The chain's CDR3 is CSVDRGLGDGLNF. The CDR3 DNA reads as TGCAGCGTGGACAGGGGGCTGGGTGACGGACTAAACTTC.

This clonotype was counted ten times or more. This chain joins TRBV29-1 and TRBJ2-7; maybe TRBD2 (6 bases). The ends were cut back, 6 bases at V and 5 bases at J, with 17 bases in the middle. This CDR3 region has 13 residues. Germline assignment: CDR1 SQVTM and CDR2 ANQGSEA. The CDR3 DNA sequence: TGCAGCGTATCAGGAGGGGTCAGGAACGAGCAGTACTTC. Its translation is CSVSGGVRNEQYF.

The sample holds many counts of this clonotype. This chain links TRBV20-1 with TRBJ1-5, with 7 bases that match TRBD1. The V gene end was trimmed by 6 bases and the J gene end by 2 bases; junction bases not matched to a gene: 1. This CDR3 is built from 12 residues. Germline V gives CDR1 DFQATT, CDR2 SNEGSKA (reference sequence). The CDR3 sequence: CSAGQGNQPQHF. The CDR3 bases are TGCAGTGCCGGACAGGGCAATCAGCCCCAGCATTTT.

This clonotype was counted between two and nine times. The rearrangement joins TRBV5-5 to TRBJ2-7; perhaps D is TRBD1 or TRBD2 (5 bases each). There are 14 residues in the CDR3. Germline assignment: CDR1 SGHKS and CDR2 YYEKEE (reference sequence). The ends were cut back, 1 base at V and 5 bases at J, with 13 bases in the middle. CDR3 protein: CASSLRDRADEQYF. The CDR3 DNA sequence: TGTGCCAGCAGCTTGAGGGACCGGGCGGACGAGCAGTACTTC.

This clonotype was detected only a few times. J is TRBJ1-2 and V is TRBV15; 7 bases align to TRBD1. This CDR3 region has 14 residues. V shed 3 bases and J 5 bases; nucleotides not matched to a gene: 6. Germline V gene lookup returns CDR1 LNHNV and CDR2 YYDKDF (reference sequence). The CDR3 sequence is CATSSKGGQYGYTF. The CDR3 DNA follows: TGTGCCACCAGCAGTAAAGGGGGCCAGTATGGCTACACCTTC.

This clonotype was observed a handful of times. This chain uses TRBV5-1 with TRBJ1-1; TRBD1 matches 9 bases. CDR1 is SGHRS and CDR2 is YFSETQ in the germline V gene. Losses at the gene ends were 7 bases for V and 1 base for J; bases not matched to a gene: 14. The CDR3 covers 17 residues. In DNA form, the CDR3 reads TGCGCCAGCTCTGCCATGGGGACAGGGTACCGGAACACTGAAGCTTTCTTT. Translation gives CASSAMGTGYRNTEAFF.

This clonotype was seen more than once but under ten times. In DNA, the CDR3 is TGTGCCAGCAGTCCCCGTGAATTCTACGAGCAGTACTTC. Protein product: CASSPREFYEQYF. This chain links TRBV27 with TRBJ2-7; D is uncertain. This CDR3 comprises 13 residues. The germline gives CDR1 MNHEY, CDR2 SMNVEV (reference sequence). Trimming took 5 bases from V and 3 from J, leaving 11 bases between them.

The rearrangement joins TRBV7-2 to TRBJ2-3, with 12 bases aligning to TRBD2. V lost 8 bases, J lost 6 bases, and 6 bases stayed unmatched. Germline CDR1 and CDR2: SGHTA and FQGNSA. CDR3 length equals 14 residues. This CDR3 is CASASGGASDTQYF. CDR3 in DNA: TGTGCCAGCGCTAGCGGGGGGGCGTCGGATACGCAGTATTTT.

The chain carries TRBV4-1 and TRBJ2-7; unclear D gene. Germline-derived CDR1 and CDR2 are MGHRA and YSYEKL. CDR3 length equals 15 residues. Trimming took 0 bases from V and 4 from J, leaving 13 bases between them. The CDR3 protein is CASSQEVRFRYEQYF. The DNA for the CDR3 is TGCGCCAGCAGCCAAGAGGTCAGGTTTAGGTACGAGCAGTACTTC.

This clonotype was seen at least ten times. The CDR3 DNA reads TGCGCCAGCAGCCAAGGTAGGCCAGGGTTCGTGAACACTGAAGCTTTCTTT. It yields the protein CASSQGRPGFVNTEAFF. This chain uses TRBV4-3 with TRBJ1-1; tentatively, D is TRBD1 (5 bases). The V end lost 1 base, the J end lost 0 bases, and 15 bases lay between the germline ends. Germline loops: CDR1 LGHNA, CDR2 YSLEER. The CDR3 extends over 17 amino acids.

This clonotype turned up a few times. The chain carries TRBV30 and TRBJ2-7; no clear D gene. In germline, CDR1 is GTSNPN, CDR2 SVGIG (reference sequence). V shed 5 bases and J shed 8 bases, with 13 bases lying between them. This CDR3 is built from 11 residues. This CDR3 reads CAWAGMSQQYF. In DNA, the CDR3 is TGTGCCTGGGCCGGAATGTCGCAGCAGTACTTC.

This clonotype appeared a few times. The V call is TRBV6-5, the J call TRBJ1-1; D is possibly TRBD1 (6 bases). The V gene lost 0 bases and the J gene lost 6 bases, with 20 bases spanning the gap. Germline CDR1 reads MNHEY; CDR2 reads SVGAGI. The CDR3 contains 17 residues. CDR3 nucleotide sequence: TGTGCCAGCAGTTACTCGTCCCAGGGGCGCTTTCTAGCTGAAGCTTTCTTT. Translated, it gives CASSYSSQGRFLAEAFF.